One and the same sample provided the 7 T cell receptor beta chains below, sequenced in a study of T-cell reconstitution after alpha-beta-depleted transplantation in children. Unique molecular identifiers were incorporated into the prepared TCRbeta library. TCRdb passed the PCR reads through MiXCR, listing each CDR3 protein once. Of just over 950,000 distinct CDR3 sequences in the sample, under 30% were seen once. This sample comprised PBMCs, mostly from graft donor cells, obtained 360 days after TCRalphabeta/CD19-depleted stem cell transplant. Receptors were obtained from a boy less than two years old who had a stem cell transplant for SCID, so the T cells may come from the graft donor.

This chain connects TRBV9 to TRBJ1-1; 7 nucleotides line up with TRBD1. CDR3 size: 15 residues. Germline V CDR1 and CDR2: SGDLS, YYNGEE. J lost 0 bases, V lost 2 bases, and 4 bases had no gene match. Written as DNA, the CDR3 is TGTGCCAGCAGCGTCGGGACAGCTTTGAACACTGAAGCTTTCTTT. It yields the protein CASSVGTALNTEAFF.

The rearrangement uses TRBV9 and TRBJ2-1; possible D gene TRBD1, 6 bases. V lost 0 bases, J lost 2 bases, and 9 bases lay in between. CDR3 length equals 15 residues. CDR1 is SGDLS, CDR2 YYNGEE, per germline. The CDR3: CASSVGGHTYNEQFF. CDR3 coding DNA: TGTGCCAGCAGCGTAGGGGGACATACCTACAATGAGCAGTTCTTC.

This chain links TRBV20-1 with TRBJ2-7; D may be TRBD2 (7 bases). Trimming shortened V by 8 bases and J by 3 bases, and 17 bases separated the two germline ends. The CDR3 is 13 residues long. Germline CDR1 is DFQATT and CDR2 is SNEGSKA (reference sequence). The CDR3 DNA reads as TGCAGTTATGGGGCGGGGGCCCGCTACGAGCAGTACTTC. This translates into CSYGAGARYEQYF.

This clonotype has only a few counts. The chain's CDR3 is CASSLNIGEKLFF. The DNA for the CDR3 is TGCGCCAGCAGCCTAAATATTGGTGAAAAACTGTTTTTT. The chain links TRBV5-1 to TRBJ1-4; no clear D. V gave up 4 bases and J gave up 7 bases, with 11 bases separating them. The CDR3 sequence is 13 residues long. Germline lookup yields CDR1 SGHRS and CDR2 YFSETQ.

This clonotype was counted once. V and J are TRBV12-3 or TRBV12-4 and TRBJ2-4; D perhaps matches TRBD1 (6 bases). The V end lost 4 bases, the J end lost 0 bases, and 16 bases lay between the germline ends. The length of the CDR3 is 17 residues. CDR3 loop: CASSWAQDRIAKNIQYF. CDR3 sequence (DNA): TGTGCCAGCAGTTGGGCCCAGGACAGAATAGCCAAAAACATTCAGTACTTC.

In this sample, this clonotype turned up a few times. The CDR3 DNA sequence: TGTGCCAGCAGCACCCAGGGAGTTGGGTCCTACGAGCAGTACTTC. This codes for CASSTQGVGSYEQYF. The chain is built from TRBV12-3 or TRBV12-4 and TRBJ2-7, with D possibly called TRBD1 or TRBD2 (5 bases each). The CDR3 length is 15 residues. Trimming took off 6 bases at V and 1 base at J, with 16 bases between the two ends.

The J gene is TRBJ1-1, the V gene TRBV18; no clear D gene. The CDR3 is 14 residues long. From germline, CDR1 is KGHSH and CDR2 LQKENI. V was trimmed by 0 bases and J by 2 bases, leaving 7 bases between them. CDR3: CASSPPNSNTEAFF. The CDR3 DNA reads TGTGCCAGCTCACCACCCAACAGCAACACTGAAGCTTTCTTT. Variable domain in full (rest from reference TRBV18 and TRBJ1-1): NAGVMQNPRHLVRRRGQEARLRCSPMKGHSHVYWYRQLPEEGLKFMVYLQKENIIDESGMPKERFSAEFPKEGPSILRIQQVVRGDSAAYFCASSPPNSNTEAFFGQGTRLTVV.